The 27 T cell receptor beta chains below all came from one sample that was sequenced in a study of blood T cell repertoires in COVID-19. The data were produced by immunoSEQ multiplex PCR, yet TCRdb's version contains in-frame clones alone and is incomplete. The sample consists of 200,000 to 250,000 clones, about 90% of them appearing once. The specimen was PBMCs or T cells enriched from blood (not recorded which). The receptors were gathered from a man aged 25-45 years who had been exposed to COVID-19.

The chain is built from TRBV2 and TRBJ2-1; the D is unclear. Between the trimmed V and J ends, which lost 8 bases and 7 bases, there was a span of 18 bases. This CDR3 has 14 residues. CDR1 and CDR2 from the germline V gene are SNHLY and FYNNEI. The CDR3 DNA reads TGTGCCAGCGGTAGCCAACCCGCTGTGAATGAGCAGTTCTTC. It codes for CASGSQPAVNEQFF.

The rearrangement links TRBV7-9 to TRBJ1-1; 7 bases fit TRBD1. V lost 6 bases to trimming and J lost 10 bases; unmatched junction nucleotides: 8. Germline loops: CDR1 SEHNR, CDR2 FQNEAQ (reference sequence). The CDR3 length is 12 residues. CDR3 loop: CASSPTGLGAFF. CDR3 coding DNA: TGTGCCAGCAGTCCGACAGGGCTTGGAGCTTTCTTT.

The chain employs TRBV10-1 and TRBJ1-3; no clear D. Looked up from germline, CDR1 is WNHNN and CDR2 is SYGVQD (reference sequence). Trimming shortened V by 4 bases and J by 3 bases, and 10 bases separated the two germline ends. The CDR3 runs to 14 residues. CDR3 sequence reads: CASSVPRDGNTIYF. Written as DNA, the CDR3 is TGCGCCAGCAGTGTCCCTCGAGATGGAAACACCATATATTTT.

V and J are TRBV19 and TRBJ2-7; 10 bases agree with TRBD1. Germline values: CDR1 LNHDA, CDR2 SQIVND (reference sequence). CDR3 size: 19 residues. The V gene end was trimmed by 2 bases and the J gene end by 2 bases; junction bases not matched to a gene: 15. The CDR3 nucleotides are TGTGCCAGTAGTATAAGGGACAGGGGCTCGTACAACATTCCCTACGAGCAGTACTTC. Amino acids: CASSIRDRGSYNIPYEQYF.

V usage is TRBV7-9 and J usage is TRBJ1-2; TRBD1 matches at 8 bases. Germline loops: CDR1 SEHNR, CDR2 FQNEAQ (reference sequence). V trimming: 2 bases; J trimming: 6 bases; junction bases outside the gene matches: 8. The CDR3 contains 15 residues. The CDR3 DNA follows: TGTGCCAGCAGCTTATATGTTCAGGGGGCACATGGCTACACCTTC. Translation gives CASSLYVQGAHGYTF.

The V and J genes are TRBV11-3 and TRBJ2-3; 7 bases agree with TRBD1. V shed 5 bases and J 5 bases; nucleotides not matched to a gene: 7. The CDR3 has 14 residues. Looked up from germline, CDR1 is SGHNT and CDR2 is YENEEA. The CDR3 sequence is CASSKRQGLDTQYF. Written as DNA, the CDR3 is TGTGCCAGCAGCAAGCGACAGGGTCTAGATACGCAGTATTTT.

The chain is built from TRBV4-3 and TRBJ1-6; perhaps TRBD1 as D (6 bases). V was trimmed by 1 base and J by 10 bases, leaving 14 bases between them. The CDR3 covers 15 residues. Germline loops: CDR1 LGHNA, CDR2 YSLEER. The CDR3 DNA reads as TGCGCCAGCAGCCAAGGTCGGACAGCTCCCTCACCCCTCCACTTT. It codes for CASSQGRTAPSPLHF.

This clone was seen once. The genes are TRBV7-9 and TRBJ2-2; 7 bases agree with TRBD2. CDR1 SEHNR and CDR2 FQNEAQ come from the germline V gene (reference sequence). V lost 5 bases and J lost 8; bases outside the gene matches: 11. The CDR3 spans 15 residues. CDR3 bases: TGTGCCAGCAGCGCTCTCGGACTAGTCTCAGGGGAGCTGTTTTTT. Translating it yields CASSALGLVSGELFF.

The genes are TRBV7-8 and TRBJ1-5; maybe TRBD1 (6 bases). CDR1 SGHVS and CDR2 FQNEAQ come from the germline V gene. V was trimmed by 4 bases and J by 1 base, leaving 8 bases between them. There are 14 residues in the CDR3. Written as DNA, the CDR3 is TGTGCCAGCAGCTCTGGGGGCAGCAATCAGCCCCAGCATTTT. As protein: CASSSGGSNQPQHF.

V usage is TRBV4-2 and J usage is TRBJ2-3, with 7 bases aligning to TRBD1. After removal of 1 base from V and 2 bases from J, the junction contained 9 bases not matched to a gene. This CDR3 spans 17 amino acids. Germline V gene lookup returns CDR1 LGHNA and CDR2 YNFKEQ. The CDR3 DNA reads as TGTGCCAGCAGCCAAGGGCTTAAGACAGGGAACACAGATACGCAGTATTTT. The encoded protein is CASSQGLKTGNTDTQYF.

The J gene is TRBJ2-3, the V gene TRBV10-3; 7 bases agree with TRBD2. The CDR3 is 11 amino acids. The junction had 3 bases not matched to a gene; V was cut back by 8 bases and J by 7 bases. Germline assignment: CDR1 ENHRY and CDR2 SYGVKD. The CDR3 sequence: CAIGGGNTQYF. For the CDR3, the DNA is TGTGCCATCGGGGGGGGGAATACGCAGTATTTT.

The chain is built from TRBV10-3 and TRBJ1-1; D ambiguous. Germline V gene sequence: CDR1 ENHRY, CDR2 SYGVKD. CDR3 length: 14 amino acids. V was cut by 3 bases and J by 4 bases, with 12 bases left in between. The CDR3 loop reads CAISDSEESTEAFF. The CDR3, as DNA: TGTGCCATCAGTGACTCCGAAGAGAGCACTGAAGCTTTCTTT.

The J gene is TRBJ1-2, the V gene TRBV9; 11 bases agree with TRBD1. Germline V CDR1 and CDR2: SGDLS, YYNGEE. This CDR3 spans 15 amino acids. After removal of 4 bases from V and 4 bases from J, the junction contained 6 bases not matched to a gene. The CDR3 nucleotides read TGTGCCAGCAGCTATGGACAGGGGGCTACCTATGGCTACACCTTC. Translated: CASSYGQGATYGYTF.

The chain combines TRBV18 with TRBJ2-5; tentative D call: TRBD1 (6 bases). The V and J ends lost 9 bases and 5 bases respectively, with 13 bases between them. Germline V gives CDR1 KGHSH, CDR2 LQKENI. The CDR3 is 12 amino acids. CDR3 region: CASSTDRETQYF. CDR3 sequence (DNA): TGTGCCAGTTCGACAGACAGGGAGACCCAGTACTTC.

This clone occurred a few times. The chain links TRBV3-1 (or the pseudogene TRBV3-2) to TRBJ1-6, with D unresolved. The germline gives CDR1 LGHDT, CDR2 YNNKEL (reference sequence). Trimming removed 2 bases from V and 6 bases from J, with 14 bases in between. The CDR3 spans 16 residues. For the CDR3, the DNA is TGTGCCAGCAGCCAACCCCGGACGGACTTTAATTCACCCCTCCACTTT. The encoded protein is CASSQPRTDFNSPLHF.

The chain combines TRBV7-9 with TRBJ1-1; D perhaps matches TRBD1 (6 bases). This CDR3 is built from 13 residues. The germline V and J ends were trimmed by 3 bases and 4 bases, with 9 bases remaining between them. Looked up from germline, CDR1 is SEHNR and CDR2 is FQNEAQ (reference sequence). Written as DNA, the CDR3 is TGTGCCAGCAGCTTTCAAGGGGGCACTGAAGCTTTCTTT. Translated: CASSFQGGTEAFF.

J is TRBJ2-7 and V is TRBV5-1; TRBD1 agrees at 7 bases. Per the germline V gene, CDR1 is SGHRS and CDR2 is YFSETQ. Trimming at V came to 0 bases and at J to 4 bases, leaving 13 bases not matched to a gene. The CDR3 is 17 residues long. The CDR3 DNA reads as TGCGCCAGCAGCTTGGGACCTAGCCGACAGGGAAATTACGAGCAGTACTTC. Translation gives CASSLGPSRQGNYEQYF. The full variable domain, in which reference TRBV5-1 and TRBJ2-7 provide the parts outside the CDR3, is KAGVTQTPRYLIKTRGQQVTLSCSPISGHRSVSWYQQTPGQGLQFLFEYFSETQRNKGNFPGRFSGRQFSNSRSEMNVSTLELGDSALYLCASSLGPSRQGNYEQYFGPGTRLTVT.

The chain has TRBV19 and TRBJ1-2, with 8 nucleotides matching TRBD1. This CDR3 spans 14 amino acids. Per germline, CDR1 LNHDA and CDR2 SQIVND (reference sequence). The V and J ends lost 4 bases and 4 bases, in that order; junction bases with no gene match: 5. In nucleotides, the CDR3 is TGTGCCAGTAGTACGCAGGACAGGGTCTATGGCTACACCTTC. Residues: CASSTQDRVYGYTF.

V usage is TRBV7-9 and J usage is TRBJ2-2; D is unresolved. The CDR3 sequence is 13 residues long. V was cut by 5 bases and J by 7 bases, with 11 bases left in between. In germline, CDR1 is SEHNR, CDR2 FQNEAQ (reference sequence). The CDR3: CASSTTTDGELFF. CDR3 bases: TGTGCCAGCAGCACCACTACCGACGGGGAGCTGTTTTTT.

The chain uses TRBV11-3 and TRBJ2-3; no definite D call. This CDR3 has 13 amino acids. V was cut by 0 bases and J by 5 bases, with 6 bases left in between. Germline CDR1 SGHNT, CDR2 YENEEA. The CDR3 DNA sequence: TGTGCCAGCAGCTTAGATCCTCTAGATACGCAGTATTTT. Translation gives CASSLDPLDTQYF.

This chain joins TRBV11-2 and TRBJ1-4; TRBD1 is a possible D gene (5 bases). Germline CDR1 SGHAT, CDR2 FQNNGV. Trimming removed 0 bases at V and 14 bases at J, with 16 bases between. The CDR3 contains 14 residues. This chain's CDR3 is CASSLDPSGMGLFF. The CDR3 DNA is TGTGCCAGCAGCTTAGATCCCTCAGGGATGGGGCTGTTTTTT.

The chain couples TRBV5-1 to TRBJ2-7, with 10 bases that match TRBD2. CDR3 length equals 15 residues. Looked up from germline, CDR1 is SGHRS and CDR2 is YFSETQ. V dropped 3 bases and J dropped 1; count of bases not matched to a gene: 4. CDR3 nucleotide sequence: TGCGCCAGCAGCTCACTAGCGGGGCAATCCTACGAGCAGTACTTC. Translating gives CASSSLAGQSYEQYF.

The chain couples TRBV19 to TRBJ1-2; D gene ambiguous. The V end was cut by 1 base, the J end by 8 bases, with 8 bases between. CDR3 length: 12 amino acids. From germline, CDR1 is LNHDA and CDR2 SQIVND (reference sequence). The DNA of the CDR3 is TGTGCCAGTAGTATAGCAGAGGGAGGCTACACCTTC. This gives the protein CASSIAEGGYTF. The full variable domain, its missing parts supplied by reference TRBV19 and TRBJ1-2, is DGGITQSPKYLFRKEGQNVTLSCEQNLNHDAMYWYRQDPGQGLRLIYYSQIVNDFQKGDIAEGYSVSREKKESFPLTVTSAQKNPTAFYLCASSIAEGGYTFGSGTRLTVV.

V and J are TRBV6-2 or TRBV6-3 and TRBJ1-2; 9 positions match TRBD1. The CDR3 is 13 residues long. Germline-derived CDR1 and CDR2 are MNHEY and SVGEGT. With V trimmed by 6 bases and J by 7 bases, 6 bases remained unmatched. The CDR3 DNA sequence: TGTGCCAGCAGCACCGGGACAGGGTCTGGCTACACCTTC. Its translation is CASSTGTGSGYTF.

This chain joins TRBV21-1 and TRBJ1-1. TRBV21-1 is reported as a pseudogene. CDR3 size: 10 residues. Here the CDR3 reads CASTDTEAFF. CDR3 nucleotide sequence: TGTGCCAGCACCGACACTGAAGCTTTCTTT.

The gene calls are TRBV6-5 and TRBJ1-2; 7 nucleotides match TRBD1. Germline-derived CDR1 and CDR2 are MNHEY and SVGAGI. J lost 4 bases, V lost 6 bases, and 5 bases had no gene match. CDR3 length equals 13 residues. The CDR3: CASRTDRAYGYTF. In DNA, the CDR3 is TGTGCCAGCAGAACAGACAGGGCCTATGGCTACACCTTC.

V gene TRBV10-3 combines with J gene TRBJ2-2; possibly TRBD2 for D (6 bases). Germline V gene data show CDR1 as ENHRY and CDR2 as SYGVKD. The CDR3 consists of 16 residues. V was cut by 0 bases and J by 6 bases, with 14 bases left in between. Written as DNA, the CDR3 is TGTGCCATCAGTGAGTCGGGCAGGCGGGGATCCGGGGAGCTGTTTTTT. This gives the protein CAISESGRRGSGELFF.